This entry describes one T cell receptor (beta chain). Its specific antigen is unknown. The input lacks base qualities; no much larger clone sits a single base away. Germline trimming: 3 bases from V, 7 bases from J; junction bases outside gene matches: 11. Reading the germline V gene gives CDR1 KGHSH and CDR2 LQKENI. The CDR3 numbers 16 residues from cysteine through phenylalanine. Only CDR3 DNA remains: 48 bases, in frame from the first base. The sample's time point, from its label and the paper: cycle 1 day 1 (C1D1), immediately before nivolumab initiation. Every trial patient had relapsed following autologous stem cell transplantation, and prior brentuximab vedotin exposure was what differed among cohorts A, B and C. The trial cohort was composed of about 60 patients with relapsed/refractory classical Hodgkin lymphoma, for whom complete response, partial response or progressive disease was recorded as best overall response. In the multi-cohort phase II CheckMate 205 trial, trial patients received single-agent nivolumab. An independent review committee assessed best overall response by applying the 2007 International Working Group response criteria. Trial PBMCs were collected immediately before nivolumab initiation (C1D1) and during therapy at cycle 2 day 1 and cycle 4 day 1. Peripheral blood was collected in 8 mL Vacutainer Cell Preparation Tubes, from which PBMCs were isolated by centrifugation and then cryopreserved.

The sample comes from a study of PD-1 blockade in classical Hodgkin lymphoma (TCRdb year 2020). Study-level background: Nivolumab dosing was 3 mg/kg intravenously every 2 weeks, continuing until either disease progression or unacceptable toxicity. To define a peripheral blood immune signature of response to PD-1 blockade in classical Hodgkin lymphoma, the study combined TCR beta sequencing with CyTOF. Points the paper makes about the study in general: Diversity was lower in patients who began nivolumab less than 1 year after ASCT, so these patients were left out of later analyses to avoid confounding by immune reconstitution. Only a single clinical trial cohort was studied, and what caused the repertoire differences, possibly disease activity or prior therapy, remained undefined. Baseline TCR diversity was reported to be lower in newly diagnosed patients than in healthy donors and to be lower still in relapsed/refractory patients. Baseline diversity similar to that of newly diagnosed patients was observed in trial patients achieving complete response, whereas significantly lower diversity was observed in partial responders and progressors. A significant rise by C4D1 was seen in CD4+ but not CD8+ TCR diversity (p=0.0027 vs p=0.16), with the rise being most apparent in complete responders (p=0.02).

Genomic DNA was isolated using the Qiagen DNeasy kit from unsorted PBMCs as well as from negatively selected CD4+ and CD8+ fractions. TCR beta CDR3 regions were subjected to amplification by immunoSEQ multiplex PCR with primers that anneal to V and J segments. A synthetic immune receptor repertoire was used to minimize amplification bias, and any residual bias was removed computationally once sequencing was done. The original methods were these. Repertoire diversity was quantified as the Shannon entropy index using custom Python scripts. Unsorted, CD4+ and CD8+ repertoires were analyzed separately, except in combined analyses where CD4+ and CD8+ sequences were merged in silico. Clonal expansion was defined as at least a 2-fold frequency increase after treatment relative to C1D1, with a pseudocount of 0.5 for undetected baseline clones. Clones with 0 or 1 copy at C1D1 were defined as singleton clones, while clones with 2 or more copies were defined as non-singleton clones. Clones expanded in unsorted samples were labelled as CD4+, CD8+ or unknown by matching protein sequences in sorted samples from the same patient. Diversity changes from C1D1 to C4D1 were tested in paired samples using Wilcoxon tests. In TCRdb, the immuneACCESS table is reduced to in-frame sequences with V and J assigned. These tables do not hold every clone; where another copy was compared, an unresolved V gene accounts for under half, and the others remain unexplained. V and J calls and clone size follow that table, whereas D and trimming were derived from the DNA. The sample includes 72,000 or so clones, with about 93% observed a single time. 7.5% to 9.5% of the sample comes from the top ten.

Recombination joined TRBV18 with TRBJ2-4, with TRBD1 identical over 8 junction bases. The TCR was taken from a human donor with classical Hodgkin lymphoma. Here the sequenced sample was peripheral blood mononuclear cells (PBMCs), taken at baseline. CDR3 sequence: CASSPEDAGGANIQYF. The DNA sequence is as follows: TGTGCCAGCTCACCGGAGGATGCAGGGGGCGCGAACATTCAGTACTTC.